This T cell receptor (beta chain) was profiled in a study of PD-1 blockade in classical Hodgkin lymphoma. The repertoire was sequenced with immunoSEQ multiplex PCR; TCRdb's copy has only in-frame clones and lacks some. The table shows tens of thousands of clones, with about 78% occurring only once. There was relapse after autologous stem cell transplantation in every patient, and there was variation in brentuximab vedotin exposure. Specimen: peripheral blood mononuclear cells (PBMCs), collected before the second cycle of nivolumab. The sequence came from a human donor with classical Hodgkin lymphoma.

The CDR3 region has the DNA TGTGCCAGCACCTCAATCGGGGGGAACTATGGCTACACCTTC. Its translation: CASTSIGGNYGYTF. The chain combines TRBV19 with TRBJ1-2; the D gene is possibly TRBD1 (5 bases). V was cut by 9 bases and J by 2 bases, with 16 bases left in between. The CDR3 covers 14 residues. Germline V gene sequence: CDR1 LNHDA, CDR2 SQIVND (reference sequence).